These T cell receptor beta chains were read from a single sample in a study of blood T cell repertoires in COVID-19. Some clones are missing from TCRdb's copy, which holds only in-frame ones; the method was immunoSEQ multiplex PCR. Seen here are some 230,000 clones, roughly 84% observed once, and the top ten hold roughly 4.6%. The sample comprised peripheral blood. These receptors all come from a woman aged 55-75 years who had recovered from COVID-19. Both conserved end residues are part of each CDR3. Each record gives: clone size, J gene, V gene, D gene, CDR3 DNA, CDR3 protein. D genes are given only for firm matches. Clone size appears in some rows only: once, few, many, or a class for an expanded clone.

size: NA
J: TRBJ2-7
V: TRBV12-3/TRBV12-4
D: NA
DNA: TGTGCCAGCAGTTCTCCTTACGAGCAGTACTTC
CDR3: CASSSPYEQYF

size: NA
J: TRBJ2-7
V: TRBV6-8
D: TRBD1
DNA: TGTGCCAGCAGTTATTCGTCGACAGGGCCCTCCTACGAGCAGTACTTC
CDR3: CASSYSSTGPSYEQYF

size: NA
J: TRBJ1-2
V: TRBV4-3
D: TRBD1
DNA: TGCGCCAGCAGCCGAGACCGGGACAGCCCCTATGGCTACACCTTC
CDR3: CASSRDRDSPYGYTF

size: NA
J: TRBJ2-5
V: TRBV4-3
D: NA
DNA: TGCGCCAGCAGCCAGACCCGGACTGTGTACCAAGAGACCCAGTACTTC
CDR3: CASSQTRTVYQETQYF

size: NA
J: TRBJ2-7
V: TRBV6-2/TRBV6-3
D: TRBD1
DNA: TGTGCCAGCAGTTTCAATACTCTGACAGGGGGGGACTCCTACGAGCAGTACTTC
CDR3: CASSFNTLTGGDSYEQYF

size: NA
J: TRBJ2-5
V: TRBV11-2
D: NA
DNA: TGTGCCAGCAGCCCTCAACTAGCCAGGATGTCGACCCAGTACTTC
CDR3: CASSPQLARMSTQYF

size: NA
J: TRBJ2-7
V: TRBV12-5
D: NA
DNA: TGTGCTAGTGGTTGGGGGGACGACTACGAGCAGTACTTC
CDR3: CASGWGDDYEQYF

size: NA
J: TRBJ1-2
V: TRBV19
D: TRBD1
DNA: TGTGCCAGTAGTCTCGGGACAGGACACACCTTC
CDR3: CASSLGTGHTF

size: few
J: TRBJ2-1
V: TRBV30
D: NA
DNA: TGTGCCTGGGCAGCCTACAATGAGCAGTTCTTC
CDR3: CAWAAYNEQFF

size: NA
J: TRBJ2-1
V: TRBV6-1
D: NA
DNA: TGTGCCAGCAGTGAAAGAGGGGGGGAGGATGAGCAGTTCTTC
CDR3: CASSERGGEDEQFF

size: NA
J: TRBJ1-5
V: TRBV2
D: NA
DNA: TGTGCCAGCAGCGGTGACTTCAATCAGCCCCAGCATTTT
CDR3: CASSGDFNQPQHF

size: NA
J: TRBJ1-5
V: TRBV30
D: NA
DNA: TGTGCCTGGAGTGGAGGAGAGTATAGCAATCAGCCCCAGCATTTT
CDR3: CAWSGGEYSNQPQHF

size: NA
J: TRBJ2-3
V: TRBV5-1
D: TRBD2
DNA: TGCGCCAGCAGCTTGGGCCAGCGGGGGGCCACAGATACGCAGTATTTT
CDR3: CASSLGQRGATDTQYF

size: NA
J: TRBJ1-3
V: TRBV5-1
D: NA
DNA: TGCGCCAGCAGCCAGGACAGCAGCGGAAACACCATATATTTT
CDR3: CASSQDSSGNTIYF

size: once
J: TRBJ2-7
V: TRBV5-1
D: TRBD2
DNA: TGCGCCAGCAGCTTGGCGGGGGGGATTGACGAGCAGTACTTC
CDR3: CASSLAGGIDEQYF

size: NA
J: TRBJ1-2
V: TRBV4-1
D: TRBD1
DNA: TGCGCCAGCAGCCAAGGAGGACAGGGGGAACGTGGCTACACCTTC
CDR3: CASSQGGQGERGYTF

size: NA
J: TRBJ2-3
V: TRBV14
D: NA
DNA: TGTGCCAGCAGCAACCGGGGGGCCCACCCAGATACGCAGTATTTT
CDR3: CASSNRGAHPDTQYF

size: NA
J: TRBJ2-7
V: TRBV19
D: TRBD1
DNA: TGTGCCAGTAGTCGGACAGGGGGATCTCTCCACGAGCAGTACTTC
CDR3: CASSRTGGSLHEQYF

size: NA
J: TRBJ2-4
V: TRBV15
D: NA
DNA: TGTGCCACCAGCAGGGGGGGTGAAGGGAACATTCAGTACTTC
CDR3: CATSRGGEGNIQYF

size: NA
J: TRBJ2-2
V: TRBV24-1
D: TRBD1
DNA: TGTGCCACCAGTGGAGGGGGACAGGGCACCGGGGAGCTGTTTTTT
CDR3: CATSGGGQGTGELFF

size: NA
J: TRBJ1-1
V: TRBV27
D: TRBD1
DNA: TGTGCCAGCAGTTTTCCAGGGGGTATGGCTTTCTTT
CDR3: CASSFPGGMAFF

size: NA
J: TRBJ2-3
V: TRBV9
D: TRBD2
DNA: TGTGCCAGCAGTCGTAGGATTGGCGGGGGGCCAACAGATACGCAGTATTTT
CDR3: CASSRRIGGGPTDTQYF

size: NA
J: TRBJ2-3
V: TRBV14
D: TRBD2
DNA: TGTGCCAGCAGCCAAGACCGTAGCGGGGGGGGAGATACGCAGTATTTT
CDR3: CASSQDRSGGGDTQYF

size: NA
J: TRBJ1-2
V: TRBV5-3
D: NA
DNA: TGTGCCAGAAGCTTGGCGCGGGGGAGGAGTGATGGCTACACCTTC
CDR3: CARSLARGRSDGYTF

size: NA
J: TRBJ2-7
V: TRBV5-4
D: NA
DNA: TGTGCCAGCAAGAACTACTTCGGGAACGCCTACGAGCAGTACTTC
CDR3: CASKNYFGNAYEQYF